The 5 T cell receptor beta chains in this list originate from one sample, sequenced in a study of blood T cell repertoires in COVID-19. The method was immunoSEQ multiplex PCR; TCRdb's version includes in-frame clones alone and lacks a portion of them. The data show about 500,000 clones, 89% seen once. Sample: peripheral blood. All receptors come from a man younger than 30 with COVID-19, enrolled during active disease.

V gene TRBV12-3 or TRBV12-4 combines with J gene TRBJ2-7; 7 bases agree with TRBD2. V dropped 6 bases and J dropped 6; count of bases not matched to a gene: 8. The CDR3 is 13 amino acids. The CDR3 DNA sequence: TGTGCCAGCAGATCGCGGGAGCAGTTCGAGCAGTACTTC. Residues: CASRSREQFEQYF.

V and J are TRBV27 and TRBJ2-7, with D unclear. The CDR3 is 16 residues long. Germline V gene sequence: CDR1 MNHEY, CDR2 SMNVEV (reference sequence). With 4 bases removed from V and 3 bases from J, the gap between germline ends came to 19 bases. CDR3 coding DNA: TGTGCCAGCAGTTCCGACTCTAAACGCCCCCTCTACGAGCAGTACTTC. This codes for CASSSDSKRPLYEQYF.

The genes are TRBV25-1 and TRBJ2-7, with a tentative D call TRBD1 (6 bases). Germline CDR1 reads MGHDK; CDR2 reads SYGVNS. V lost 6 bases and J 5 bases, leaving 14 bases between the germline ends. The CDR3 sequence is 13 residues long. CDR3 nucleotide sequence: TGTGCCAGCAGATACAGGGTTTCCGACGAGCAGTACTTC. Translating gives CASRYRVSDEQYF.

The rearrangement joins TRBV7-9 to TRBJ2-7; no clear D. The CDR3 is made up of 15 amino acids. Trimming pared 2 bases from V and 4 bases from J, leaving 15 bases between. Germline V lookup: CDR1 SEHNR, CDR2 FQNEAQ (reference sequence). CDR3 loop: CASSLLGGDGYEQYF. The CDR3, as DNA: TGTGCCAGCAGCTTATTAGGCGGCGACGGTTACGAGCAGTACTTC. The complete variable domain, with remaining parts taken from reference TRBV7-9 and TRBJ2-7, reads DTGVSQNPRHKITKRGQNVTFRCDPISEHNRLYWYRQTLGQGPEFLTYFQNEAQLEKSRLLSDRFSAERPKGSFSTLEIQRTEQGDSAMYLCASSLLGGDGYEQYFGPGTRLTVT.

The CDR3 region has the DNA TGTGCCAGCAGCTTGGCGACAGGGAAGAGGTCCTACGAGCAGTACTTC. It encodes CASSLATGKRSYEQYF. The chain recombines TRBV5-8 with TRBJ2-7; TRBD1 aligns across 7 bases. Trimming removed 0 bases from V and 1 base from J; junction bases left unmatched: 7. Germline loops: CDR1 SGHTS, CDR2 YDEGEE. The CDR3 spans 16 residues.